One and the same sample provided the 9 T cell receptor beta chains below, sequenced in a study of post-analysis software for immune sequencing data. General observations from the study: Patients used about five TRBV segments, including TRBV5-6, TRBV5-1 and TRBV20-1, more often than controls.

These receptors' antigens are unknown. Unique molecular identifiers tagged the TCR beta cDNA libraries. TCRdb redid the calling of the PCR reads with MiXCR, one entry per CDR3 protein. The table has about 810,000 distinct CDR3 sequences, under 70% seen once. Input material: blood. The source of these receptors is a girl aged 5 to 17 with multiple sclerosis.

The chain is built from TRBV4-1 and TRBJ2-3, with 9 bases identical to TRBD1. Per the germline V gene, CDR1 is MGHRA and CDR2 is YSYEKL. The CDR3 extends over 15 amino acids. The junction had 6 bases not matched to a gene; V was cut back by 3 bases and J by 5 bases. The CDR3 nucleotides read TGCGCCAGCAGCCAGCAGGGACAGGGAATAGATACGCAGTATTTT. Translation: CASSQQGQGIDTQYF.

The genes are TRBV28 and TRBJ1-2, with no clear D. Trimming removed 10 bases from V and 0 bases from J, with 18 bases in between. The CDR3 extends over 15 amino acids. Germline CDR1 is MDHEN and CDR2 is SYDVKM. The CDR3: CAIRRSHSPNYGYTF. The CDR3 bases are TGTGCCATAAGACGCAGCCATTCACCTAACTATGGCTACACCTTC.

This clonotype has more than one count but fewer than ten. The chain links TRBV20-1 to TRBJ2-7, with 7 bases fitting TRBD1. V shed 4 bases, J shed 0 bases, and the junction held 3 bases outside the gene matches. This CDR3 is 13 amino acids long. Germline loops: CDR1 DFQATT, CDR2 SNEGSKA (reference sequence). CDR3 coding DNA: TGCAGTGCTAAGGACAGGAACTCCTACGAGCAGTACTTC. It specifies CSAKDRNSYEQYF.

This chain's CDR3 is CASSLPTGRYEQYF. In nucleotides, the CDR3 is TGCGCCAGCAGCTTACCTACAGGGCGGTACGAGCAGTACTTC. The chain recombines TRBV5-1 with TRBJ2-7; D is possibly TRBD1 (6 bases). Germline V gene sequence: CDR1 SGHRS, CDR2 YFSETQ. V was pared by 2 bases and J by 4 bases, with 13 bases between. The CDR3 covers 14 residues.

This chain uses TRBV29-1 with TRBJ1-1; D unclear. This CDR3 is 13 amino acids long. Trimming shortened V by 5 bases and J by 1 base, and 11 bases separated the two germline ends. Germline lookup yields CDR1 SQVTM and CDR2 ANQGSEA. The CDR3 loop is CSVIQSPNTEAFF. The CDR3 DNA reads TGCAGCGTTATACAGTCACCGAACACTGAAGCTTTCTTT.

This clonotype was counted a few times. J is TRBJ2-7 and V is TRBV20-1; tentatively, D is TRBD1 or TRBD2 (5 bases each). Germline V gene lookup returns CDR1 DFQATT and CDR2 SNEGSKA (reference sequence). Between the trimmed V and J ends, which lost 6 bases and 5 bases, there was a span of 17 bases. The CDR3 covers 13 residues. This chain's CDR3 is CSAGTGTHDEQYF. As DNA, the CDR3 is TGCAGTGCCGGGACCGGGACCCATGACGAGCAGTACTTC.

This sequence joins TRBV7-9 and TRBJ2-1, with TRBD2 matching over 7 bases. The germline CDR1 and CDR2 sequences are SEHNR and FQNEAQ (reference sequence). The CDR3 has 14 residues. V lost 5 bases to trimming and J lost 10 bases; unmatched junction nucleotides: 11. The CDR3 here is CASSQRTRTYEQFF. Here the CDR3 DNA reads TGTGCCAGCAGCCAAAGGACTAGAACCTACGAGCAGTTCTTC. Full variable domain (rest looked up from reference TRBV7-9 and TRBJ2-1): DTGVSQNPRHKITKRGQNVTFRCDPISEHNRLYWYRQTLGQGPEFLTYFQNEAQLEKSRLLSDRFSAERPKGSFSTLEIQRTEQGDSAMYLCASSQRTRTYEQFFGPGTRLTVL.

The chain is built from TRBV11-2 and TRBJ2-2; D might be TRBD2 (5 bases). The CDR3 covers 18 residues. Germline V lookup: CDR1 SGHAT, CDR2 FQNNGV. Trimming removed 4 bases at V and 4 bases at J, with 22 bases between. The CDR3 DNA reads as TGTGCCAGCAGCTCTTTTATGGACGGCAGGAGGATCACCGGGGAGCTGTTTTTT. Protein sequence: CASSSFMDGRRITGELFF.

The rearrangement links TRBV6-4 to TRBJ2-3; no firm D call. The germline CDR1 and CDR2 sequences are MRHNA and SNTAGT. The CDR3 has 15 amino acids. V shed 2 bases and J shed 3 bases, with 12 bases lying between them. The CDR3 DNA follows: TGTGCCAGCAGTGACGGCGGCTTGGTGACAGATACGCAGTATTTT. It translates to CASSDGGLVTDTQYF.